A selection of T cell receptor beta chains follows, all from one sample in a study of blood T cell repertoires in COVID-19. This table comes from immunoSEQ multiplex PCR, and its TCRdb copy is limited to in-frame clones, with some not included. The sample contains over 120,000 clones, over 75% of which appear only once. Sequenced material: PBMCs or T cells enriched from blood (not recorded which). The origin of the receptors is a woman aged 50 to 65 who had recovered from COVID-19. CDR3s include the opening cysteine and the closing phenylalanine or tryptophan. D genes are given only for firm matches. Where a row states a size, it is once, few, many or the class of an expanded clone; other rows omit it.

D	length	J	V	size	DNA	CDR3
-	14	TRBJ1-5	TRBV30	-	TGTGCCTGGACCCAGGACAATAGCAATCAGCCCCAGCATTTT	CAWTQDNSNQPQHF
-	11	TRBJ2-5	TRBV20-1	-	TGCAGTGCTAGAGATAGAGAGACCCAGTACTTC	CSARDRETQYF
TRBD1	16	TRBJ1-2	TRBV25-1	-	TGTGCCAGCAGTGAATTAGAGGGTAGGGGGCCATATGGCTACACCTTC	CASSELEGRGPYGYTF
TRBD2	15	TRBJ2-5	TRBV3-1/TRBV3-2	-	TGTGCCAGCAGCCAACGAGCGGGGGGTCAAGAGACCCAGTACTTC	CASSQRAGGQETQYF
-	15	TRBJ2-1	TRBV27	few	TGTGCCAGCAGAGATAGCGGCGGCAGAAACAATGAGCAGTTCTTC	CASRDSGGRNNEQFF
TRBD1	18	TRBJ2-3	TRBV20-1	many	TGCAGTGCTAGTGACCGGGACAGGAGAGCCCCGGGCAGGGATACGCAGTATTTT	CSASDRDRRAPGRDTQYF
-	14	TRBJ2-2	TRBV9	-	TGTGCCAGCAGCGTAACAGGGAACACCGGGGAGCTGTTTTTT	CASSVTGNTGELFF
TRBD1	13	TRBJ1-2	TRBV27	-	TGTGCCAGCAGTTCAAGACAGGGTTATGGCTACACCTTC	CASSSRQGYGYTF
-	13	TRBJ1-5	TRBV19	-	TGTGCCAGTACGACAGATAGCAATCAGCCCCAGCATTTT	CASTTDSNQPQHF
-	13	TRBJ2-1	TRBV6-6	-	TGTGCCAGCAGACAGGGCACCTACAATGAGCAGTTCTTC	CASRQGTYNEQFF
-	12	TRBJ1-5	TRBV30	-	TGTGCCTGGACTGCGCAAGGGGAGCCCCAGCATTTT	CAWTAQGEPQHF